This passage covers 4 T cell receptor beta chains from one sample sequenced in a study of siplizumab effects on memory and regulatory T cells. Using immunoSEQ multiplex PCR, the repertoire was profiled, and TCRdb retains in-frame clones only, with some absent. The repertoire holds about 100,000 clones, with about 91% as singletons. The specimen was CD4+ T cells sorted from blood. All receptors come from a human donor in good health. Some clones in this sample may be carry-over from other donors' samples.

The rearrangement joins TRBV28 to TRBJ1-1; a possible D gene is TRBD1 (6 bases). Trimming pared 10 bases from V and 0 bases from J, leaving 24 bases between. The CDR3 extends over 17 amino acids. The V gene's germline CDR1 is MDHEN and CDR2 SYDVKM. The CDR3 DNA reads as TGTGCCATCCGCTTCCGAGGGGGGAAAGGGATGAACACTGAAGCTTTCTTT. Protein product: CAIRFRGGKGMNTEAFF.

Written as DNA, the CDR3 is TGTGCCAGCAACCGAGACGGTTTCTATGGCTACACCTTC. It encodes CASNRDGFYGYTF. The chain is built from TRBV6-1 and TRBJ1-2; D ambiguous. Trimming stripped 7 bases from V and 4 bases from J, with 13 bases between. This CDR3 has 13 amino acids. CDR1 and CDR2 (germline): MNHNS, SASEGT.

The chain is built from TRBV4-1 and TRBJ1-1, with 7 bases fitting TRBD1. This CDR3 region has 12 residues. Trimming removed 4 bases from V and 7 bases from J; junction bases left unmatched: 3. Per the germline V gene, CDR1 is MGHRA and CDR2 is YSYEKL. CDR3 sequence (DNA): TGCGCCAGCAGCCCTCGACAGGGTGAAGCTTTCTTT. It is translated as CASSPRQGEAFF.

The rearrangement links TRBV11-2 to TRBJ2-7; D is perhaps TRBD1 (5 bases). Germline V CDR1 and CDR2: SGHAT, FQNNGV. The CDR3 consists of 12 residues. With 5 bases removed from V and 8 bases from J, the gap between germline ends came to 13 bases. The CDR3 sequence: CASSQGEVQQYF. The CDR3 DNA reads TGTGCCAGCAGCCAAGGGGAAGTTCAGCAGTACTTC.